A single sample is the source of the 3 T cell receptor beta chains below, sequenced in a study of early T cells in non-severe SARS-CoV-2 infection. TCRdb used MiXCR to reprocess the 5' RACE reads, holding one entry per CDR3 protein. Here the sample spans about 64,000 distinct CDR3 sequences, 8.8% being singletons. The sequencing used whole blood, collected at baseline. These receptors were collected from an adult who was a healthcare worker with PCR-confirmed SARS-CoV-2 infection or an uninfected control (not recorded which).

V gene TRBV5-1 combines with J gene TRBJ1-1, with a weak D call TRBD1 (6 bases). Germline-derived CDR1 and CDR2 are SGHRS and YFSETQ. The CDR3 consists of 14 residues. V was pared by 4 bases and J by 4 bases, with 14 bases between. The CDR3 DNA follows: TGCGCCAGCAGCGGGGGGGCCGGAGGCACTGAAGCTTTCTTT. Its protein product is CASSGGAGGTEAFF.

Many counts were recorded for this clonotype. The rearrangement joins TRBV7-9 to TRBJ2-5; weak D call: TRBD1 (5 bases). CDR3 length: 14 amino acids. Trimming stripped 4 bases from V and 2 bases from J, with 11 bases between. Germline V gives CDR1 SEHNR, CDR2 FQNEAQ (reference sequence). CDR3 nucleotide sequence: TGTGCCAGCAGCTCTCCCAGGGTTCAAGAGACCCAGTACTTC. As protein: CASSSPRVQETQYF. The full variable domain, its missing parts supplied by reference TRBV7-9 and TRBJ2-5, is DTGVSQNPRHKITKRGQNVTFRCDPISEHNRLYWYRQTLGQGPEFLTYFQNEAQLEKSRLLSDRFSAERPKGSFSTLEIQRTEQGDSAMYLCASSSPRVQETQYFGPGTRLLVL.

This clonotype was observed a handful of times. CDR3 region: CAWEATGDTQYF. CDR3 nucleotides: TGTGCCTGGGAGGCCACGGGGGATACGCAGTATTTT. This rearrangement joins TRBV30 to TRBJ2-3; possibly TRBD2 for D (5 bases). V lost 5 bases and J lost 6, with 12 bases in between. The germline V gene has CDR1 GTSNPN and CDR2 SVGIG (reference sequence). The CDR3 runs 12 residues.